The 10 T cell receptor beta chains below come from one sample, sequenced in a study of T-cell reconstitution after alpha-beta-depleted transplantation in children. Unique molecular identifiers featured in how the TCRbeta library was prepared. TCRdb processed the PCR reads anew with MiXCR; each CDR3 protein has one entry. The data contain about 240,000 distinct CDR3 sequences, about 12% of them singletons. The sample was PBMCs from the stem cell graft donor, taken from the stem cell graft. The receptor source for this set is a human donor who donated a stem cell graft to a child with acute lymphoblastic leukemia.

This clonotype was detected a few times. This sequence joins TRBV18 and TRBJ2-4; TRBD1 matches at 10 bases. The CDR3 is 14 residues long. The junction had 4 bases not matched to a gene; V was cut back by 5 bases and J by 6 bases. Germline assignment: CDR1 KGHSH and CDR2 LQKENI. CDR3 protein: CASSSGQGLNIQYF. The CDR3 region has the DNA TGTGCCAGCTCATCGGGACAGGGGCTAAACATTCAGTACTTC.

This clonotype appeared many times. This chain uses TRBV25-1 with TRBJ2-3; D is possibly TRBD1 (7 bases). CDR1 MGHDK and CDR2 SYGVNS come from the germline V gene. The length of the CDR3 is 17 residues. The germline V and J ends were trimmed by 4 bases and 4 bases, with 21 bases remaining between them. CDR3 loop: CASSAPPTGRSADTQYF. CDR3 coding DNA: TGTGCCAGCAGTGCCCCGCCGACAGGGAGGAGTGCAGATACGCAGTATTTT. Filled out from reference TRBV25-1 and TRBJ2-3, the complete variable domain reads EADIYQTPRYLVIGTGKKITLECSQTMGHDKMYWYQQDPGMELHLIHYSYGVNSTEKGDLSSESTVSRIRTEHFPLTLESARPSHTSQYLCASSAPPTGRSADTQYFGPGTRLTVL.

Comment on this clonotype: Possible read error: a much larger clone is one base away. It is likely a read error, because the conserved phenylalanine at the end of the CDR3 is missing. The chain carries TRBV5-1 and TRBJ2-2; tentatively, D is TRBD1 or TRBD2 (6 bases each). Deletions cut 7 bases from V and 0 bases from J, with 10 bases between. Germline V CDR1 and CDR2: SGHRS, YFSETQ. The CDR3 runs 14 residues. The CDR3 region is CASGGGSNTGELFL. The CDR3 DNA follows: TGCGCCAGCGGAGGGGGTTCGAACACCGGGGAGCTGTTTTTG.

This clonotype was found many times. The V call is TRBV6-2 or TRBV6-3, the J call TRBJ2-7; D uncertain. V lost 2 bases to trimming and J lost 2 bases, with 10 bases between them. From germline, CDR1 is MNHEY and CDR2 SVGEGT. The CDR3 spans 14 residues. The CDR3, as DNA: TGTGCCAGCAGTTACGGGTCGTACCCCTACGAGCAGTACTTC. This gives the protein CASSYGSYPYEQYF.

This clonotype was found many times. The rearrangement links TRBV12-3 or TRBV12-4 to TRBJ2-1; 8 nucleotides line up with TRBD1. The CDR3 has 12 amino acids. Germline trimming cut 7 bases from V and 7 bases from J; bases unmatched to any gene: 3. The chain's CDR3 is CASTDRGNEQFF. As DNA, the CDR3 is TGTGCCAGCACTGACAGGGGAAATGAGCAGTTCTTC.

In this sample, this clonotype turned up a few times. The chain joins TRBV20-1 to TRBJ1-5; perhaps TRBD1 as D (5 bases). The V end was cut by 3 bases, the J end by 2 bases, with 11 bases between. The CDR3 totals 14 residues. Germline V lookup: CDR1 DFQATT, CDR2 SNEGSKA (reference sequence). This CDR3 is CSASPNRRNQPQHF. The CDR3, as DNA: TGCAGTGCTAGCCCGAACAGGCGCAATCAGCCCCAGCATTTT.

This clonotype was recorded at least ten times. The chain is built from TRBV7-9 and TRBJ2-1; D is perhaps TRBD1 (5 bases). Germline loops: CDR1 SEHNR, CDR2 FQNEAQ (reference sequence). Deletions cut 6 bases from V and 8 bases from J, with 11 bases between. CDR3 length: 12 residues. The CDR3 is CASREGVHEQFF. As DNA, the CDR3 is TGTGCCAGCAGAGAAGGGGTGCATGAGCAGTTCTTC.

The chain is built from TRBV10-3 and TRBJ2-3, with D perhaps TRBD1 (6 bases). The CDR3 runs 18 residues. The V gene's germline CDR1 is ENHRY and CDR2 SYGVKD. Trimming left V 0 bases short and J 0 bases short, with 16 bases between. The CDR3 nucleotides are TGTGCCATCAGTGAGTCTGAGACAGGAGTTTCTAGCACAGATACGCAGTATTTT. Translation: CAISESETGVSSTDTQYF.

As concerns this clonotype: It may be a read error: a sequence one base away is much more abundant. The gene calls are TRBV9 and TRBJ2-2, with no clear D. V was trimmed by 2 bases and J by 7 bases, leaving 9 bases between them. This CDR3 is built from 13 residues. Germline lookup yields CDR1 SGDLS and CDR2 YYNGEE. The CDR3 is CASSVLFGGELFF. In nucleotides, the CDR3 is TGTGCCAGCAGCGTTCTCTTTGGCGGGGAGCTGTTTTTT.

Comments on this clonotype: Just one base apart from a much larger clone, this may be a read error. V and J are TRBV10-3 and TRBJ1-1; D gene unclear. The length of the CDR3 is 16 residues. Germline loops: CDR1 ENHRY, CDR2 SYGVKD. V lost 8 bases, J lost 0 bases, and 19 bases lay in between. CDR3 loop: CAICRGGGSLNTEAFF. The DNA of the CDR3 is TGTGCCATCTGCCGGGGAGGAGGTAGCTTGAACACTGAAGCTTTCTTT.